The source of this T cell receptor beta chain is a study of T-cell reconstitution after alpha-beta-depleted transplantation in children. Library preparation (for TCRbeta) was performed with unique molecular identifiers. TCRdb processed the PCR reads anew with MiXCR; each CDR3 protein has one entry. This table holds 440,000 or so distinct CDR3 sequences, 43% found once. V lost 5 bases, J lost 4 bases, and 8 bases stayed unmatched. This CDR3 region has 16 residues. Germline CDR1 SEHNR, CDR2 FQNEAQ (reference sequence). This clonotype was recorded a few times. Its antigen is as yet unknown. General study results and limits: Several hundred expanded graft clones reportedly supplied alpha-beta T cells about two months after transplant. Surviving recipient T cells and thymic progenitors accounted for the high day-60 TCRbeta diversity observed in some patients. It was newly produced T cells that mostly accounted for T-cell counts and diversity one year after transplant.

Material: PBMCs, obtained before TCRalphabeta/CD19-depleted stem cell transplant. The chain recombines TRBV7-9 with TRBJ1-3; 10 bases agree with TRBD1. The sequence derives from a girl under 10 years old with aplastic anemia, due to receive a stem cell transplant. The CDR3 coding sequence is TGTGCCAGCAGCCGGCATGGGACAGGGGCAGGAAACACCATATATTTT. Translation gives CASSRHGTGAGNTIYF.